The 27 T cell receptor beta chains in this list originate from one sample, sequenced in a study of cytomegalovirus exposure and HLA in healthy donors. This PCR relied on a set of 60 Vbeta primers and 13 Jbeta primers. Repertoires were generated with immunoSEQ multiplex PCR, while TCRdb's copy carries only in-frame clones and drops some. The data show 95,000 to 150,000 clones, roughly 78% seen once. The sample consisted of PBMCs. The receptors derive from a man aged 25-45 years in good health and CMV-seropositive.

This clone occurred a few times. The genes are TRBV6-1 and TRBJ1-1; D gene ambiguous. V was trimmed by 4 bases and J by 2 bases, leaving 8 bases between them. Looked up from germline, CDR1 is MNHNS and CDR2 is SASEGT. The CDR3 runs to 13 residues. CDR3 region: CASSVNYNTEAFF. The CDR3 nucleotides read TGTGCCAGCAGTGTTAATTATAACACTGAAGCTTTCTTT.

A single count supports this clone. The V and J genes are TRBV7-8 and TRBJ2-7; 9 bases map to TRBD1. The V segment lost 5 bases and the J segment 4 bases; nucleotides outside the gene matches: 3. The CDR3 is 13 amino acids. Germline CDR1 reads SGHVS; CDR2 reads FQNEAQ. The CDR3 DNA reads TGTGCCAGCAGCCTCGACAGGGGGTACGAGCAGTACTTC. This gives the protein CASSLDRGYEQYF. Supplemented by reference TRBV7-8 and TRBJ2-7, the full variable domain reads GAGVSQSPRYKVAKRGQDVALRCDPISGHVSLFWYQQALGQGPEFLTYFQNEAQLDKSGLPSDRFFAERPEGSVSTLKIQRTQQEDSAVYLCASSLDRGYEQYFGPGTRLTVT.

The rearrangement joins TRBV5-1 to TRBJ2-1; TRBD1 might be the D (6 bases). Germline lookup yields CDR1 SGHRS and CDR2 YFSETQ. V was pared by 4 bases and J by 6 bases, with 11 bases between. CDR3 length: 13 residues. The CDR3 reads CASSVTGSNEQFF. Here the CDR3 DNA reads TGCGCCAGCAGCGTAACAGGGAGCAATGAGCAGTTCTTC.

Concerning this clone: Other DNA sequences in the same sample also yield this CDR3. The chain joins TRBV19 to TRBJ2-1; tentatively, D is TRBD2 (5 bases). This CDR3 is 14 amino acids long. The V end was cut by 6 bases, the J end by 8 bases, with 17 bases between. Germline lookup yields CDR1 LNHDA and CDR2 SQIVND (reference sequence). The CDR3 DNA reads as TGTGCCAGTAGCAGCCTGGGGAGCGGTGATGAGCAGTTCTTC. It yields the protein CASSSLGSGDEQFF.

This clone was seen once. The chain is built from TRBV2 and TRBJ2-7; weak D call: TRBD1 (5 bases). Germline values: CDR1 SNHLY, CDR2 FYNNEI. The V end lost 4 bases, the J end lost 1 base, and 20 bases lay between the germline ends. The length of the CDR3 is 17 residues. CDR3 sequence reads: CASSGGPVPRTSYEQYF. As DNA, the CDR3 is TGTGCCAGCAGTGGGGGCCCCGTCCCGAGGACGTCCTACGAGCAGTACTTC.

The chain has TRBV30 and TRBJ1-5, with D tentatively TRBD1 (5 bases). CDR1 and CDR2 from the germline V gene are GTSNPN and SVGIG (reference sequence). Trimming pared 4 bases from V and 5 bases from J, leaving 21 bases between. The CDR3 is 16 residues long. Here the CDR3 reads CAWTQGARAFDQPQHF. Here the CDR3 DNA reads TGTGCCTGGACCCAAGGGGCCAGGGCGTTCGATCAGCCCCAGCATTTT. Full variable domain (remainder filled in from reference TRBV30 and TRBJ1-5): SQTIHQWPATLVQPVGSPLSLECTVEGTSNPNLYWYRQAAGRGLQLLFYSVGIGQISSEVPQNLSASRPQDRQFILSSKKLLLSDSGFYLCAWTQGARAFDQPQHFGDGTRLSIL.

This clone has a handful of counts. This chain uses TRBV6-1 with TRBJ1-2; no reliable D call. Trimming removed 0 bases at V and 4 bases at J, with 12 bases between. The CDR3 has 15 residues. CDR1 is MNHNS and CDR2 is SASEGT in the germline V gene. This CDR3 is CASSEAVPPGYGYTF. The CDR3 nucleotides are TGTGCCAGCAGTGAAGCTGTACCGCCGGGCTATGGCTACACCTTC.

This clone has more than one count but fewer than ten. V is TRBV6-5 and J is TRBJ1-4; D gene ambiguous. Germline V gene data show CDR1 as MNHEY and CDR2 as SVGAGI. V lost 0 bases and J lost 8, with 13 bases in between. The CDR3 contains 15 residues. The CDR3 DNA is TGTGCCAGCAGTTACTCGCGGGGTGCGTGGGAAAAACTGTTTTTT. It is translated as CASSYSRGAWEKLFF.

This clone was seen only once. This chain's CDR3 is CASSMRQLYSNQPQHF. For the CDR3, the DNA is TGTGCCAGTAGTATGAGACAGCTTTATAGCAATCAGCCCCAGCATTTT. The chain couples TRBV19 to TRBJ1-5, with D perhaps TRBD1 (5 bases). The CDR3 is made up of 16 amino acids. Between the trimmed V and J ends, which lost 3 bases and 0 bases, there was a span of 12 bases. The germline V gene has CDR1 LNHDA and CDR2 SQIVND (reference sequence).

The V gene is TRBV9, the J gene TRBJ1-1; the match to TRBD1 covers 7 bases. The CDR3 has 16 amino acids. V was clipped by 4 bases and J by 8 bases; unmatched bases: 17. Germline-derived CDR1 and CDR2 are SGDLS and YYNGEE. The CDR3 is CASSSYRGPIGLEAFF. The CDR3 DNA reads TGTGCCAGCAGCTCCTACAGGGGCCCCATTGGACTGGAAGCTTTCTTT.

The V call is TRBV10-3, the J call TRBJ1-1, with 10 bases fitting TRBD1. Per germline, CDR1 ENHRY and CDR2 SYGVKD. There are 14 residues in the CDR3. V shed 5 bases and J 7 bases; nucleotides not matched to a gene: 7. The CDR3 coding sequence is TGTGCCATCAGTTCGGGACAGGGGTCGGTTGAAGCTTTCTTT. Protein sequence: CAISSGQGSVEAFF.

J is TRBJ1-3 and V is TRBV18; D not certain. Looked up from germline, CDR1 is KGHSH and CDR2 is LQKENI. V lost 1 base, J lost 0 bases, and 10 bases lay in between. The CDR3 length is 16 residues. The chain's CDR3 is CASSPLGTSSGNTIYF. In DNA form, the CDR3 reads TGTGCCAGCTCACCACTCGGTACTAGCTCTGGAAACACCATATATTTT. The full variable domain, with the rest looked up from reference TRBV18 and TRBJ1-3, is NAGVMQNPRHLVRRRGQEARLRCSPMKGHSHVYWYRQLPEEGLKFMVYLQKENIIDESGMPKERFSAEFPKEGPSILRIQQVVRGDSAAYFCASSPLGTSSGNTIYFGEGSWLTVV.

The chain combines TRBV5-1 with TRBJ2-5; TRBD1 agrees at 7 bases. Germline lookup yields CDR1 SGHRS and CDR2 YFSETQ. This CDR3 has 13 amino acids. The V segment lost 5 bases and the J segment 3 bases; nucleotides outside the gene matches: 4. The CDR3 DNA is TGCGCCAGCAGGAACCAGGGGGAAGAGACCCAGTACTTC. This encodes CASRNQGEETQYF.

The genes are TRBV6-5 and TRBJ2-7; D call uncertain. The length of the CDR3 is 14 residues. Germline CDR1 reads MNHEY; CDR2 reads SVGAGI. Between the trimmed V and J ends, which lost 0 bases and 2 bases, there was a span of 8 bases. CDR3 sequence (DNA): TGTGCCAGCAGTTACTCGCCCAGGACCTACGAGCAGTACTTC. It yields the protein CASSYSPRTYEQYF.

This sequence joins TRBV27 and TRBJ1-2; 8 bases agree with TRBD1. The CDR3 totals 14 residues. After removal of 2 bases from V and 7 bases from J, the junction contained 6 bases not matched to a gene. Per germline, CDR1 MNHEY and CDR2 SMNVEV (reference sequence). CDR3: CASSLTGGSAGYTF. DNA for the CDR3: TGTGCCAGCAGTTTAACAGGGGGATCTGCTGGCTACACCTTC.

The rearrangement joins TRBV28 to TRBJ1-5; no firm D call. Germline CDR1 reads MDHEN; CDR2 reads SYDVKM. With 6 bases removed from V and 0 bases from J, the gap between germline ends came to 9 bases. There are 14 residues in the CDR3. In DNA, the CDR3 is TGTGCCAGCAGCCGTACACATAGCAATCAGCCCCAGCATTTT. Protein product: CASSRTHSNQPQHF.

This clone was recorded a few times. V is TRBV7-8 and J is TRBJ1-1; tentative D call: TRBD1 (5 bases). CDR1 and CDR2 (germline): SGHVS, FQNEAQ. CDR3 length: 15 residues. Trimming pared 4 bases from V and 2 bases from J, leaving 14 bases between. The CDR3 DNA reads as TGTGCCAGCAGCTCTCTTCAGGGCAGAAACACTGAAGCTTTCTTT. Encoded protein: CASSSLQGRNTEAFF.

This clone was detected a few times. The chain links TRBV20-1 to TRBJ1-2, with D unclear. Germline CDR1 is DFQATT and CDR2 is SNEGSKA (reference sequence). V was pared by 6 bases and J by 8 bases, with 7 bases between. The CDR3 length is 9 residues. CDR3 sequence reads: CSAQPGYTF. In DNA, the CDR3 is TGCAGTGCACAACCCGGCTACACCTTC.

Comment on this clone: At one of its ends the junction is not consistent with the germline gene, which may arise from a read error. V and J are TRBV19 and TRBJ1-5; perhaps TRBD1 as D (5 bases). This CDR3 region has 15 residues. Germline lookup yields CDR1 LNHDA and CDR2 SQIVND (reference sequence). As DNA, the CDR3 is TGTGCCGGTAGGCCACGACAGTGGGGAGGGCAGCCCCAGCATTTT. This sequence encodes CAGRPRQWGGQPQHF.

The chain couples TRBV6-4 to TRBJ1-1; D perhaps matches TRBD1 (6 bases). This CDR3 has 13 amino acids. Between the trimmed V and J ends, which lost 3 bases and 11 bases, there was a span of 16 bases. Germline-derived CDR1 and CDR2 are MRHNA and SNTAGT. CDR3 in amino acids: CASSEARQVRAFF. For the CDR3, the DNA is TGTGCCAGCAGTGAAGCGAGACAGGTCCGGGCTTTCTTT.

This clone appeared a single time. The DNA for the CDR3 is TGTGCCAGCAATGGGGCATCCTACGAGCAGTACTTC. This codes for CASNGASYEQYF. This chain links TRBV6-5 with TRBJ2-7; a weak D match, TRBD1 (5 bases). CDR1 is MNHEY, CDR2 SVGAGI, per germline. Trimming left V 7 bases short and J 1 base short, with 8 bases between. The CDR3 spans 12 residues.

The rearrangement links TRBV5-6 to TRBJ2-1; maybe TRBD2 (6 bases). Deletions cut 0 bases from V and 4 bases from J, with 14 bases between. The length of the CDR3 is 16 residues. Germline loops: CDR1 SGHDT, CDR2 YYEEEE. The DNA for the CDR3 is TGTGCCAGCAGCTTGGGACTAGTGGGCCAATACAATGAGCAGTTCTTC. As protein: CASSLGLVGQYNEQFF.

The chain recombines TRBV28 with TRBJ1-3, with a possible D match to TRBD1 (5 bases). Germline lookup yields CDR1 MDHEN and CDR2 SYDVKM. V lost 2 bases, J lost 0 bases, and 14 bases lay in between. The CDR3 length is 17 residues. The CDR3 nucleotides read TGTGCCAGCAGTTTAGCTAGAGGACAAGTCTCTGGAAACACCATATATTTT. Translation gives CASSLARGQVSGNTIYF.

This chain uses TRBV6-1 with TRBJ2-7; tentative D call: TRBD1 (6 bases). The V end was cut by 10 bases, the J end by 3 bases, with 22 bases between. The CDR3 covers 15 residues. The germline gives CDR1 MNHNS, CDR2 SASEGT. The CDR3 region is CAIVPQGLANYEQYF. CDR3 coding DNA: TGTGCCATCGTACCACAGGGTTTAGCGAACTACGAGCAGTACTTC.

In this sample, this clone turned up a few times. The chain uses TRBV6-1 and TRBJ2-1, with 8 bases fitting TRBD2. CDR1 and CDR2 (germline): MNHNS, SASEGT. The ends lost 6 bases at V and 7 bases at J; junction bases unmatched: 8. This CDR3 spans 14 amino acids. The CDR3 coding sequence is TGTGCCAGCAGGTTAGCGGGGTCAACGAATGAGCAGTTCTTC. It translates to CASRLAGSTNEQFF.

This clone was seen a few times. J is TRBJ2-2 and V is TRBV7-3; 12 nucleotides match TRBD2. Germline V gene data show CDR1 as SGHTA and CDR2 as FQGTGA. Germline trimming cut 4 bases from V and 3 bases from J; bases unmatched to any gene: 3. The CDR3 is 16 residues long. In DNA, the CDR3 is TGTGCCAGCAGCTCCCCTAGCGGGGGGGACACCGGGGAGCTGTTTTTT. Its translation is CASSSPSGGDTGELFF.

This chain connects TRBV27 to TRBJ1-2; 8 bases are shared with TRBD1. V dropped 2 bases and J dropped 3; count of bases not matched to a gene: 11. Germline assignment: CDR1 MNHEY and CDR2 SMNVEV (reference sequence). This CDR3 region has 17 residues. CDR3: CASSLEARGQLDYGYTF. In nucleotides, the CDR3 is TGTGCCAGCAGTTTAGAGGCCAGGGGGCAATTGGACTATGGCTACACCTTC.